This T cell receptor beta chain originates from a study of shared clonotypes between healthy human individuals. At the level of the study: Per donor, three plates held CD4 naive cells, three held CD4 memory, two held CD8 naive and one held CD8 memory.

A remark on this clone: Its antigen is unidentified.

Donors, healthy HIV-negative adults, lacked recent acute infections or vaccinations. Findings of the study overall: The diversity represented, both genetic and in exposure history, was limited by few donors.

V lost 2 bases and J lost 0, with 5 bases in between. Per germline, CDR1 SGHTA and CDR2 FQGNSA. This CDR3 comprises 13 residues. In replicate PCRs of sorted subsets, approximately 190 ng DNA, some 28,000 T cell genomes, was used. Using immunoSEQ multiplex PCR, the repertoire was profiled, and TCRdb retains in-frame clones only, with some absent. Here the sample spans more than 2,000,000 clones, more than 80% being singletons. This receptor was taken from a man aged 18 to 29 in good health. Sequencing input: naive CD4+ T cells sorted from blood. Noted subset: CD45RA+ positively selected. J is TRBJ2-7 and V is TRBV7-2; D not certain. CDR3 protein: CASSLSPSYEQYF. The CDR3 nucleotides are TGTGCCAGCAGCTTATCTCCCTCCTACGAGCAGTACTTC.